Below are 8 T cell receptor beta chains sequenced from a single sample in a study of beta chain features in type 1 diabetes. Expressed TCRB transcripts were sequenced after all isolated RNA was converted to cDNA. Generated by immunoSEQ multiplex PCR, the TCRdb table keeps only in-frame clones and is missing some. The sample gives about 470,000 clones, around 28% of which show up once; about 0.065% is in the top ten. Sequencing was performed on naive CD4+ T cells from blood. The receptors were sampled from a man younger than 35 in good health.

This chain uses TRBV4-2 with TRBJ2-2, with TRBD2 identical over 8 bases. Germline CDR1 reads LGHNA; CDR2 reads YNFKEQ. V shed 7 bases, J shed 7 bases, and the junction held 14 bases outside the gene matches. CDR3 length: 16 amino acids. CDR3 sequence reads: CASKMTGLAGGGELFF. CDR3 nucleotide sequence: TGTGCCAGCAAGATGACTGGGCTAGCGGGCGGCGGGGAGCTGTTTTTT.

This clone occurred a few times. This specimen includes other DNA sequences encoding the same CDR3. The V call is TRBV4-1, the J call TRBJ2-3; TRBD2 is a possible D gene (5 bases). Germline V lookup: CDR1 MGHRA, CDR2 YSYEKL. CDR3 length equals 14 residues. V lost 1 base to trimming and J lost 0 bases, with 5 bases between them. Here the CDR3 reads CASSQGLSTDTQYF. The CDR3 bases are TGCGCCAGCAGCCAAGGACTAAGCACAGATACGCAGTATTTT.

The chain links TRBV29-1 to TRBJ2-1; D call uncertain. The ends were cut back, 8 bases at V and 2 bases at J, with 13 bases in the middle. Germline CDR1 SQVTM, CDR2 ANQGSEA. The CDR3 contains 13 residues. In DNA form, the CDR3 reads TGCAGCTTCATATCCTCCCCCTACAATGAGCAGTTCTTC. Protein: CSFISSPYNEQFF.

In this sample, this clone turned up a few times. The rearrangement joins TRBV18 to TRBJ2-7; D is unresolved. From germline, CDR1 is KGHSH and CDR2 LQKENI. The CDR3 loop spans 13 amino acids. V was cut by 4 bases and J by 1 base, with 8 bases left in between. The chain's CDR3 is CASSRVLSYEQYF. The CDR3 DNA is TGTGCCAGCTCACGCGTGCTTTCCTACGAGCAGTACTTC.

The rearrangement joins TRBV4-1 to TRBJ2-5; 12 bases match TRBD2. Germline lookup yields CDR1 MGHRA and CDR2 YSYEKL. J was trimmed by 9 bases and V by 1 base; bases with no gene match: 6. The CDR3 sequence is 15 residues long. CDR3 in amino acids: CASSQGTSGKGAQYF. The CDR3 nucleotides are TGCGCCAGCAGCCAAGGGACTAGCGGGAAGGGCGCCCAGTACTTC.

The chain employs TRBV5-6 and TRBJ1-3; D not resolved. The length of the CDR3 is 13 residues. The germline gives CDR1 SGHDT, CDR2 YYEEEE. V dropped 1 base and J dropped 3 bases, with 5 bases sitting between them. The CDR3 loop reads CASSLYSGNTIYF. In DNA form, the CDR3 reads TGTGCCAGCAGCTTGTATAGTGGAAACACCATATATTTT.

Only a few counts were recorded for this clone. The V call is TRBV10-3, the J call TRBJ2-1; D is unclear. Germline V gives CDR1 ENHRY, CDR2 SYGVKD. CDR3 size: 11 residues. V shed 5 bases and J shed 10 bases, with 9 bases lying between them. CDR3 nucleotide sequence: TGTGCCATCAGTCGCAACCAAGAGCAGTTCTTC. Protein sequence: CAISRNQEQFF.

The rearrangement joins TRBV5-1 to TRBJ2-1; no firm D call. The CDR3 consists of 14 residues. CDR1 and CDR2 from the germline V gene are SGHRS and YFSETQ. Trimming removed 4 bases from V and 2 bases from J, with 10 bases in between. In DNA form, the CDR3 reads TGCGCCAGCAGCGTGAGTAGCACCTACAATGAGCAGTTCTTC. Protein product: CASSVSSTYNEQFF. Full variable domain (outside the CDR3, taken from reference TRBV5-1 and TRBJ2-1): KAGVTQTPRYLIKTRGQQVTLSCSPISGHRSVSWYQQTPGQGLQFLFEYFSETQRNKGNFPGRFSGRQFSNSRSEMNVSTLELGDSALYLCASSVSSTYNEQFFGPGTRLTVL.